The TCR beta chain described here comes from a study of cytomegalovirus exposure and HLA in healthy donors. About the study: Membership in the Caucasian-associated ancestry cluster was found for about 84% of 350 to 450 genotyped donors. Study-wide results and caveats: Later analysis found that TCR beta chains associated with HLA were more clonally expanded than other, equally common chains. With high specificity and sensitivity, the classifier reportedly diagnosed cytomegalovirus status.

In the PCR, 60 Vbeta and 13 Jbeta primers were used. This table comes from immunoSEQ multiplex PCR, and its TCRdb copy is limited to in-frame clones, with some not included. The sample comprises 200,000 to 250,000 clones, roughly 80% of which are singletons, and around 2.8% rests with the top ten. Trimming at V came to 1 base and at J to 6 bases, leaving 10 bases not matched to a gene. Germline V CDR1 and CDR2: SGHTA, FQGNSA. The CDR3 contains 17 residues. In the case of this clone: No antigen is known for it.

This chain uses TRBV7-2 with TRBJ2-3; 10 bases are a match to TRBD2. The source of this sequence is a man aged 30-40 years in good health and CMV-seronegative. The specimen was PBMCs. The CDR3 nucleotides read TGTGCCAGCAGCTTAGAGGGTCCTAGCGGGGGTCGGGATACGCAGTATTTT. It codes for CASSLEGPSGGRDTQYF.